Following are 18 T cell receptor beta chains from one sample sequenced in a study of blood T cell repertoires in COVID-19. Libraries were prepared by immunoSEQ multiplex PCR; TCRdb keeps only in-frame clonotypes and omits some of them. The data hold roughly 87,000 clones, with about 82% observed a single time. The sequencing sample was made of peripheral blood. These TCRs come from a human donor in a cohort sampled during active COVID-19.

This chain joins TRBV21-1 and TRBJ2-1; the D segment call TRBD2 is taken from the table without a DNA check. TRBV21-1 is recorded as a pseudogene. This CDR3 is built from 16 residues. The CDR3 bases are TGTGCCAGCAGCATGGAGGTAGTTCGCGCCTACAATGAGCAGTTCTTC. Protein product: CASSMEVVRAYNEQFF.

The chain recombines TRBV6-5 with TRBJ2-7; TRBD1 might be the D (6 bases). CDR3 size: 14 residues. Germline assignment: CDR1 MNHEY and CDR2 SVGAGI. Trimming cost V 2 bases and J 7 bases, with 15 bases left between them. CDR3 sequence (DNA): TGTGCCAGCAGTTACCTGGACAGCTTAGGAGAGCAGTACTTC. It yields the protein CASSYLDSLGEQYF.

The rearrangement joins TRBV4-1 to TRBJ2-5; possibly TRBD1 for D (7 bases). CDR1 is MGHRA and CDR2 is YSYEKL in the germline V gene. This CDR3 comprises 14 residues. The V end was cut by 1 base, the J end by 4 bases, with 10 bases between. CDR3 protein: CASSQVQGGETQYF. Here the CDR3 DNA reads TGCGCCAGCAGCCAAGTTCAGGGGGGAGAGACCCAGTACTTC.

The genes are TRBV6-2 or TRBV6-3 and TRBJ1-1; TRBD1 is a possible D gene (5 bases). The CDR3 extends over 18 amino acids. Germline V lookup: CDR1 MNHEY, CDR2 SVGEGT. Deletions cut 6 bases from V and 1 base from J, with 24 bases between. CDR3 nucleotide sequence: TGTGCCAGCAGCCCAGAAGGGTGGCAGGGTGCAAGGAACACTGAAGCTTTCTTT. This sequence encodes CASSPEGWQGARNTEAFF.

The rearrangement joins TRBV18 to TRBJ1-1, with TRBD1 as a possible D gene (6 bases). CDR3 length equals 15 residues. Germline assignment: CDR1 KGHSH and CDR2 LQKENI. V was pared by 1 base and J by 2 bases, with 11 bases between. CDR3 bases: TGTGCCAGCTCACCACTGAAACAGGGAAACACTGAAGCTTTCTTT. Amino acids: CASSPLKQGNTEAFF.

The chain joins TRBV9 to TRBJ1-4; possibly TRBD1 for D (6 bases). The germline V gene has CDR1 SGDLS and CDR2 YYNGEE. V was cut by 3 bases and J by 6 bases, with 15 bases left in between. The CDR3 is 15 residues long. In DNA form, the CDR3 reads TGTGCCAGCAGCGACTCGGACAGTATAGATGAAAAACTGTTTTTT. Protein product: CASSDSDSIDEKLFF.

The V gene is TRBV7-8, the J gene TRBJ2-7; 7 bases are a match to TRBD1. The CDR3 consists of 13 residues. Trimming at V came to 4 bases and at J to 3 bases, leaving 3 bases not matched to a gene. CDR1 and CDR2 (germline): SGHVS, FQNEAQ. CDR3 nucleotides: TGTGCCAGCAGCTATGGACAGGACTACGAGCAGTACTTC. Translated, it gives CASSYGQDYEQYF. Filled out from reference TRBV7-8 and TRBJ2-7, the complete variable domain reads GAGVSQSPRYKVAKRGQDVALRCDPISGHVSLFWYQQALGQGPEFLTYFQNEAQLDKSGLPSDRFFAERPEGSVSTLKIQRTQQEDSAVYLCASSYGQDYEQYFGPGTRLTVT.

The chain is built from TRBV6-1 and TRBJ2-7; 9 bases are shared with TRBD2. CDR1 and CDR2 from the germline V gene are MNHNS and SASEGT. V gave up 6 bases and J gave up 3 bases; unmatched junction bases: 12. The CDR3 is made up of 16 amino acids. The CDR3 spells CASRESSGGLLYEQYF. CDR3 nucleotide sequence: TGTGCCAGCAGGGAAAGTAGCGGGGGACTTCTCTACGAGCAGTACTTC.

The chain joins TRBV11-3 to TRBJ2-5; 9 bases map to TRBD1. The CDR3 is 13 amino acids. After removal of 5 bases from V and 6 bases from J, the junction contained 4 bases not matched to a gene. Germline CDR1 and CDR2: SGHNT and YENEEA. CDR3 sequence: CASSTQGAKTQYF. In DNA, the CDR3 is TGTGCCAGCAGCACACAGGGGGCAAAGACCCAGTACTTC.

V is TRBV4-3 and J is TRBJ2-7; D uncertain. V was clipped by 0 bases and J by 6 bases, with 12 bases between them. The CDR3 has 14 residues. In germline, CDR1 is LGHNA, CDR2 YSLEER. CDR3 DNA sequence: TGCGCCAGCAGCCAAGAAATAGCACGCCCCGAGCAGTACTTC. Amino acids: CASSQEIARPEQYF.

The chain uses TRBV7-9 and TRBJ1-1, with D possibly matching TRBD1 (6 bases). CDR1 and CDR2 (germline): SEHNR, FQNEAQ (reference sequence). This CDR3 contains 13 residues. The ends were cut back, 8 bases at V and 1 base at J, with 11 bases in the middle. The CDR3 region has the DNA TGTGCCAGCGGCACGACAGGGAACACTGAAGCTTTCTTT. Its translation: CASGTTGNTEAFF.

This sequence joins TRBV7-2 and TRBJ2-5; D ambiguous. V was pared by 5 bases and J by 3 bases, with 4 bases between. The V gene's germline CDR1 is SGHTA and CDR2 FQGNSA. The CDR3 totals 11 residues. The CDR3 DNA sequence: TGTGCCAGCAGCCCTAAAGAGACCCAGTACTTC. This sequence encodes CASSPKETQYF.

This chain joins TRBV18 and TRBJ1-1; the match to TRBD1 covers 10 bases. This CDR3 has 17 residues. V dropped 2 bases and J dropped 0; count of bases not matched to a gene: 6. Per the germline V gene, CDR1 is KGHSH and CDR2 is LQKENI. DNA of the CDR3: TGTGCCAGCTCACCAGGACAGGGGGTAGGCTTGAACACTGAAGCTTTCTTT. As protein: CASSPGQGVGLNTEAFF.

V is TRBV19 and J is TRBJ2-5, with D perhaps TRBD2 (6 bases). CDR1 LNHDA and CDR2 SQIVND come from the germline V gene (reference sequence). CDR3 length: 13 amino acids. The germline V and J ends were trimmed by 4 bases and 0 bases, with 6 bases remaining between them. The CDR3, as DNA: TGTGCCAGTAGTACTAGCGACCAAGAGACCCAGTACTTC. This translates into CASSTSDQETQYF.

The V and J genes are TRBV5-1 and TRBJ2-5; 10 bases map to TRBD2. This CDR3 contains 16 residues. V was pared by 0 bases and J by 1 base, with 3 bases of the junction left unmatched. Germline V gene lookup returns CDR1 SGHRS and CDR2 YFSETQ. The CDR3 DNA reads as TGCGCCAGCAGCTTGGAGGCTAGCGGGGGCCAAGAGACCCAGTACTTC. This gives the protein CASSLEASGGQETQYF.

This chain links TRBV9 with TRBJ1-1; D gene unclear. V lost 0 bases and J 4 bases, leaving 10 bases between the germline ends. The CDR3 sequence is 14 residues long. From germline, CDR1 is SGDLS and CDR2 YYNGEE. The CDR3 is CASSVVPGSTEAFF. CDR3 coding DNA: TGTGCCAGCAGCGTAGTTCCGGGGTCCACTGAAGCTTTCTTT.

CDR3 DNA sequence: TGTGCCAGCAGCTATCAAATGAGGGACACCGGGGAGCTGTTTTTT. Translation: CASSYQMRDTGELFF. The chain carries TRBV5-5 and TRBJ2-2, with D perhaps TRBD2 (5 bases). V was clipped by 3 bases and J by 3 bases, with 12 bases between them. Germline values: CDR1 SGHKS, CDR2 YYEKEE (reference sequence). CDR3 length: 15 residues.

The gene calls are TRBV6-6 and TRBJ2-5; D might be TRBD1 (6 bases). This CDR3 is 13 amino acids long. V lost 7 bases to trimming and J lost 5 bases, with 14 bases between them. Germline V CDR1 and CDR2: MNHNY, SVGAGI (reference sequence). The CDR3 nucleotides read TGTGCCAGCAACAGGGACCCGCGCGAGACCCAGTACTTC. Amino acids: CASNRDPRETQYF.